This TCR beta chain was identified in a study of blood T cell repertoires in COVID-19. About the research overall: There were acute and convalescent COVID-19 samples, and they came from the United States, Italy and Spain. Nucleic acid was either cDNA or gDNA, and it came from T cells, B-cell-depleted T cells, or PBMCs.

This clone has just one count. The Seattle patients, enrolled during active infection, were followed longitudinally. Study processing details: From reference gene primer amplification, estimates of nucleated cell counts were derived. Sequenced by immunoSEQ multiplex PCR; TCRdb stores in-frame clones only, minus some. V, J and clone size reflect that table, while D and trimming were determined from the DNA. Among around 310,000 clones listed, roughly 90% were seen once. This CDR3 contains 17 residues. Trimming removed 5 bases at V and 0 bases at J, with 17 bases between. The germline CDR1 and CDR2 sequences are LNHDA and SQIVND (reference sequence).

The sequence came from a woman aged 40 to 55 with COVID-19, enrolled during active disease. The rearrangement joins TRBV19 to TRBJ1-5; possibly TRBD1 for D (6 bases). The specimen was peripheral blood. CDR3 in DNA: TGTGCCAGTAGTGTCTCCGGGACAAGTCATAGCAATCAGCCCCAGCATTTT. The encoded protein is CASSVSGTSHSNQPQHF.